This TCR beta chain originates from a study of OX40 agonist ivuxolimab in advanced cancers. Points from the study as a whole: CD8+ T cells showed, on average, more clonal expansion than CD4+ cells. Low levels of normalized T-cell clonal expansion also appeared in some nonresponders.

Germline loops: CDR1 LGHNA, CDR2 YNFKEQ. This CDR3 is 12 amino acids long. V lost 0 bases and J lost 8, with 7 bases in between. As regards this clone: Its target is not known.

Repertoires were generated with immunoSEQ multiplex PCR, while TCRdb's copy carries only in-frame clones and drops some. The sample records 25,000 to 35,000 clones, about 90% being singletons. The receptor was isolated from an adult with an advanced solid tumor such as melanoma, head and neck, liver or kidney cancer. This sequence joins TRBV4-2 and TRBJ1-1; no reliable D call. Sequenced here: CD4+ or CD8+ T cells sorted from blood, sampled in a trial of the OX40 agonist ivuxolimab. CDR3 residues: CASSQDTPEAFF. The CDR3 DNA sequence: TGTGCCAGCAGCCAAGACACCCCAGAAGCTTTCTTT.